The source of this TCR beta chain is a study of blood T cell repertoires in COVID-19 (dated by TCRdb to 2018 to 2021). For the wider study: Samples covering the acute and convalescent phases of COVID-19 were provided by collaborators in the United States, Italy and Spain. Subjects who had been exposed to COVID-19, were actively infected with it, or had recovered from it provided the deeply sampled blood TCRbeta repertoires that made up the dataset. Where available, HLA class I and class II types were taken from metadata supplied by the sample provider and were not determined by assay-based typing. The samples were drawn from two sources: the first 160 participants of the ongoing ImmuneRACE study, and 1,000 to 1,500 subjects contributed by 6 global collaborators. The repertoires were released in a freely available public database meant as a resource for research on the immune response to SARS-CoV-2. A de-identified subject ID, COVID-19 status, age in years and sex were almost always included in the sample metadata. The material from the prospective study consisted of cDNA or gDNA derived from T cells, B-cell-depleted T cells, or PBMCs.

A remark on this clone: Its cognate antigen has yet to be identified. No base quality values were provided; no much bigger clone lies one nucleotide off.

The collaborating institutions used their own protocols to collect whole blood in K2EDTA tubes. Collaborator samples were shipped for TCRbeta analysis as frozen whole blood, isolated PBMCs, or DNA extracted from either sample type. As encoded in the germline V gene (reference sequence), CDR1 is MNHEY while CDR2 is SMNVEV. The V end loses 6 bases and the J end loses 4 bases, and a stretch of 16 bases separates them. The CDR3 runs 14 residues from the cysteine to the phenylalanine. CDR3 DNA is the only sequence kept; it has 42 bases, read in frame from the first base. Here is what the overall study found, with its caveats: Clinical and demographic metadata were provided uncurated, with the amount varying by source and participant.

TCRbeta CDR3 regions were amplified from genomic DNA using the immunoSEQ Assay, a bias-controlled multiplex PCR. The study's own analysis went as follows. The number of nucleated cells in each sample was estimated from the amplification of reference gene primers within the assay. To quantify the absolute abundance of each unique TCRbeta CDR3 rearrangement, sequence reads were collapsed and filtered. For each sample, productive Simpson clonality was calculated by taking the square root of Simpson's diversity index across productive rearrangements. Imported from immuneACCESS, the table was reduced by TCRdb to in-frame sequences with V and J called. These copies leave out some clones; in studies compared against another copy, an unresolved V gene accounts for under half, and the cause of the remainder is not known. For V, J and clone size, that table is used; D and trimming come from the DNA. The sample profile shows 180,000 or so clones; around 86% of them were found once. Of the sample, around 7% falls within the top ten clones.

Sequenced input: peripheral blood. This TCR was recovered from a man aged 40-49 years with acute or convalescent COVID-19. The sequence joins TRBV27 to TRBJ2-7; TRBD1 is a possible D gene, resting on 5 matching bases. At the DNA level, the sequence is TGTGCCAGCAGAAGGGGCAGACAGATTTACGAGCAGTACTTC. Translated, it reads CASRRGRQIYEQYF.